Below, 5 T cell receptor beta chains from the same sample are listed, as sequenced in a study of blood T cell repertoires in COVID-19. Some clones are missing from TCRdb's copy, which holds only in-frame ones; the method was immunoSEQ multiplex PCR. The top ten clones hold about 7% of a sample with over 300,000 clones, about 82% of them seen once. The material sequenced was peripheral blood. These receptors were obtained from a human donor in a cohort sampled during active COVID-19.

This chain uses TRBV5-4 with TRBJ1-2; D possibly corresponds to TRBD1 (6 bases). Germline CDR1 and CDR2: SGHNT and YYREEE (reference sequence). V was shortened by 4 bases and J by 4 bases, with 14 bases between the two germline ends. The CDR3 totals 14 residues. Here the CDR3 reads CASSAPGQGYGYTF. The DNA of the CDR3 is TGTGCCAGCAGCGCACCGGGACAAGGCTATGGCTACACCTTC.

The chain uses TRBV10-3 and TRBJ1-1; D gene unclear. The CDR3 has 11 residues. Germline CDR1 is ENHRY and CDR2 is SYGVKD. The V end lost 6 bases, the J end lost 1 base, and 3 bases lay between the germline ends. CDR3: CAISQNTEAFF. The CDR3 DNA reads as TGTGCCATCAGCCAGAACACTGAAGCTTTCTTT.

This chain links TRBV11-3 with TRBJ2-1; D possibly corresponds to TRBD2 (5 bases). V gave up 4 bases and J gave up 7 bases, with 17 bases separating them. From germline, CDR1 is SGHNT and CDR2 YENEEA. CDR3 length: 15 amino acids. CDR3 DNA: TGTGCCAGCAGCTCAAAAAGGGAGTCAGAAAATGAGCAGTTCTTC. Translating gives CASSSKRESENEQFF.

J is TRBJ2-7 and V is TRBV7-3; no clear D gene. Germline lookup yields CDR1 SGHTA and CDR2 FQGTGA. Between the trimmed V and J ends, which lost 5 bases and 0 bases, there was a span of 8 bases. This CDR3 is built from 13 residues. Here the CDR3 DNA reads TGTGCCAGCAGCCCTACCCCCTCCTACGAGCAGTACTTC. It encodes CASSPTPSYEQYF.

The chain has TRBV5-6 and TRBJ1-2, with a tentative D call TRBD1 (6 bases). Deletions cut 2 bases from V and 4 bases from J, with 27 bases between. Germline V gives CDR1 SGHDT, CDR2 YYEEEE. The CDR3 spans 19 residues. CDR3: CASSLYTGMGARDLYGYTF. The CDR3 nucleotides are TGTGCCAGCAGCTTATATACAGGGATGGGTGCAAGAGACCTCTATGGCTACACCTTC.